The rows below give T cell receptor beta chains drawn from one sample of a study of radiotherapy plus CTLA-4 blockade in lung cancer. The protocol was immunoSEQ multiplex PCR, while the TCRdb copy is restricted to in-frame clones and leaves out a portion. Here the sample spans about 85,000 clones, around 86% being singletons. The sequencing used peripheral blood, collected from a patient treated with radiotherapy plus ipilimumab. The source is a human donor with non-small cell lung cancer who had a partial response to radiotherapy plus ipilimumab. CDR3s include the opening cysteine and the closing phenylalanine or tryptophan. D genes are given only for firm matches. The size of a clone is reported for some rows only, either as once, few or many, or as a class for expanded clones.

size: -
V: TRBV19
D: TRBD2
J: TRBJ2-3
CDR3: CASSIALAATDTQYF
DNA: TGTGCCAGTAGTATCGCACTAGCGGCCACAGATACGCAGTATTTT

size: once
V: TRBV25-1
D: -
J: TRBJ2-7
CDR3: CASSEASSYEQYF
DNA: TGTGCCAGCAGTGAAGCCAGCTCCTACGAGCAGTACTTC

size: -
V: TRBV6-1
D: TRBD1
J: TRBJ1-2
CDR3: CASTGQPNSNYGYTF
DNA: TGTGCCAGCACGGGACAGCCTAATTCGAACTATGGCTACACCTTC

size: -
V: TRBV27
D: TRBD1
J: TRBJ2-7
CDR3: CASSLQGADYEQYF
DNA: TGTGCCAGCAGTTTACAGGGGGCGGACTACGAGCAGTACTTC

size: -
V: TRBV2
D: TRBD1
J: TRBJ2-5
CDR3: CASSEATRGRRETQYF
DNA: TGTGCCAGCAGTGAAGCGACCAGGGGGCGCCGGGAGACCCAGTACTTC

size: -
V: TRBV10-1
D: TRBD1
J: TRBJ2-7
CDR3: CASSEWDRDSDEQYF
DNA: TGCGCCAGCAGTGAGTGGGACAGGGATTCGGACGAGCAGTACTTC

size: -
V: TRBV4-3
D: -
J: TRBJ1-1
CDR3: CASSQDSGTWNTEAFF
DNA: TGCGCCAGCAGCCAAGATAGCGGGACATGGAACACTGAAGCTTTCTTT

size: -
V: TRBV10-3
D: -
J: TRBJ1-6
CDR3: CATRDSPGYNSPLHF
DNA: TGTGCCACCCGGGATTCTCCGGGCTATAATTCACCCCTCCACTTT

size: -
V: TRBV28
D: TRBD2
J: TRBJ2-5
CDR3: CASSLLGSTSGRAETQYF
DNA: TGTGCCAGCAGTTTATTGGGGTCGACTAGCGGGAGGGCGGAGACCCAGTACTTC

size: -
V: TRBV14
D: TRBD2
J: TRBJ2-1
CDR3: CASSQLLGLARSAGNEQFF
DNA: TGTGCCAGCAGCCAACTCCTAGGACTAGCGCGATCCGCAGGGAATGAGCAGTTCTTC

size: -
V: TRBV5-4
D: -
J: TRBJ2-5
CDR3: CASSSSILRGETQYF
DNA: TGTGCCAGCAGCTCCTCTATCCTCCGAGGAGAGACCCAGTACTTC

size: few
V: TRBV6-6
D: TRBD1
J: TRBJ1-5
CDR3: CASSSLGQVNQPQHF
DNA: TGTGCCAGCAGCTCATTGGGACAGGTCAATCAGCCCCAGCATTTT

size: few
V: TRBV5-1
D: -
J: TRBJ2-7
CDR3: CASSLSLAGPREQYF
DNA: TGCGCCAGCAGCTTATCACTGGCGGGGCCAAGGGAGCAGTACTTC

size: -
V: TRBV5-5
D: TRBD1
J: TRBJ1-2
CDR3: CASSIEGAGGYTF
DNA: TGTGCCAGCAGCATAGAGGGGGCTGGTGGCTACACCTTC

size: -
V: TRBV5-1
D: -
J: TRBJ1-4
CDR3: CASSYNQDNEKLFF
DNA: TGCGCCAGCAGCTACAACCAGGATAATGAAAAACTGTTTTTT

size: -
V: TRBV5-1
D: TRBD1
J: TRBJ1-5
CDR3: CASSPGTAGLSNQPQHF
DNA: TGCGCCAGCAGCCCAGGGACAGCCGGCCTTAGCAATCAGCCCCAGCATTTT

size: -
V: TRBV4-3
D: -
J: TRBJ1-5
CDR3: CASSQDPHRDQPQHF
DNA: TGCGCCAGCAGCCAAGATCCTCACAGGGATCAGCCCCAGCATTTT

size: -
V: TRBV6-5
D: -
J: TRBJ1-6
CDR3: CASSSVGGQSPLHF
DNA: TGTGCCAGCAGTTCCGTGGGGGGGCAATCACCCCTCCACTTT

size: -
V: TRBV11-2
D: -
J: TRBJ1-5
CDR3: CASSLEYNQPQHF
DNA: TGTGCCAGCAGCTTAGAGTATAATCAGCCCCAGCATTTT

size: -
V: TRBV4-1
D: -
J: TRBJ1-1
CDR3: CASSQDPLYRVEAFF
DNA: TGCGCCAGCAGCCAAGATCCCCTTTACAGGGTTGAAGCTTTCTTT

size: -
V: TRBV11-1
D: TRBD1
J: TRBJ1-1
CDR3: CASSFQTGGYEAFF
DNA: TGTGCCAGCAGCTTTCAGACAGGGGGGTACGAAGCTTTCTTT

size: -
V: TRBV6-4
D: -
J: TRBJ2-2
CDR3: CARNYRLPANTGELFF
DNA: TGTGCCAGAAATTACAGGTTACCCGCGAACACCGGGGAGCTGTTTTTT

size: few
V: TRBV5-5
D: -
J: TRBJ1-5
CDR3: CASSLESSAQPQHF
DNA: TGTGCCAGCAGCTTGGAAAGTAGTGCTCAGCCCCAGCATTTT

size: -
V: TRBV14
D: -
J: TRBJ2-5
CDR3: CASSQVGGRAQYF
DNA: TGTGCCAGCAGCCAAGTCGGGGGGCGGGCCCAGTACTTC

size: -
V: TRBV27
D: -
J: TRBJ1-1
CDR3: CASSTYSGKGNTEAFF
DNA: TGTGCCAGCAGTACCTACTCCGGGAAGGGGAACACTGAAGCTTTCTTT

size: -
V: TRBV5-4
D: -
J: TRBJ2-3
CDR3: CASSPQSRLASTDTQYF
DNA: TGTGCCAGCAGCCCCCAGTCTAGACTGGCTAGCACAGATACGCAGTATTTT

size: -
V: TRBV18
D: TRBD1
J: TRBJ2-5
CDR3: CASSPGTGQETQYF
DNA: TGTGCCAGCTCCCCCGGGACAGGCCAAGAGACCCAGTACTTC

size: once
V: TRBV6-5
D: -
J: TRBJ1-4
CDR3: CASSYGGGASGEKLFF
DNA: TGTGCCAGCAGTTACGGTGGGGGGGCATCGGGTGAAAAACTGTTTTTT

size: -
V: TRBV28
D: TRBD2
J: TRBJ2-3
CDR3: CASSLYTSGRDGDTQYF
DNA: TGTGCCAGCAGTTTGTATACTAGCGGGAGGGATGGTGATACGCAGTATTTT

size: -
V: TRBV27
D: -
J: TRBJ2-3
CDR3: CASRLFGADTQYF
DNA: TGTGCCAGCAGGCTCTTCGGGGCAGATACGCAGTATTTT

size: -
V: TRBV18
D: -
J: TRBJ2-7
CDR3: CASSKIDSTYYEQYF
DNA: TGTGCCAGCTCGAAGATCGACAGTACTTACTACGAGCAGTACTTC

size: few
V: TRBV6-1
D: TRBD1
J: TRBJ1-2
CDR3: CASSRDHRGGYTF
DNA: TGTGCCAGCAGTCGGGACCACAGGGGTGGCTACACCTTC

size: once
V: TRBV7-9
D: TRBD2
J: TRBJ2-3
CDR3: CASSPFSGLSTDTQYF
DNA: TGTGCCAGCAGTCCCTTTAGCGGGCTAAGCACAGATACGCAGTATTTT